This is a list of T cell receptor beta chains from one sample in a study of CD8 T cells in Susac syndrome. TCRdb reprocessed the immunoSEQ multiplex PCR reads with MiXCR, giving one entry per CDR3 protein. The table shows nearly 200,000 distinct CDR3 sequences, with about 95% occurring only once. The sample consisted of CD4+ T cells from PBMCs. The source is a human donor with multiple sclerosis. Both conserved end residues are part of each CDR3. D genes are given only for firm matches. A clone size is listed for some rows: how often the clone was seen (once, few, many), or a class if it is expanded.

D	V	J	size	DNA	CDR3
TRBD1	TRBV6-6	TRBJ1-1	.	TGTGCCAGCAGTTACGGGGACAGGAACACTGAAGCTTTCTTT	CASSYGDRNTEAFF
TRBD2	TRBV18	TRBJ2-2	once	TGTGCCAGCTCATTCACCGGGACTACGAACACCGGGGAGCTGTTTTTT	CASSFTGTTNTGELFF
TRBD1	TRBV20-1	TRBJ2-7	.	TGCAGTGCTGGGAGACAGGGCCGTAGTGAGCAGTACTTC	CSAGRQGRSEQYF
.	TRBV27	TRBJ1-5	.	TGTGCCAGCAGTTCCCATGCAGGCGGTGACAATCAGCCCCAGCATTTT	CASSSHAGGDNQPQHF
.	TRBV27	TRBJ2-1	once	TGTGCCAGCAGCCAACTCGAGGGCCGTAAGGTCTTC	CASSQLEGRKVF
.	TRBV29-1	TRBJ1-1	.	TGCAGCGTTGAAGGTTGGTGGTCTGAAGCTTTCTTT	CSVEGWWSEAFF
.	TRBV12-3/TRBV12-4	TRBJ2-3	.	TGTGCCAGCAGTGTAGTAAGAAGCACAGATACGCAGTATTTT	CASSVVRSTDTQYF
TRBD1	TRBV20-1	TRBJ2-1	once	TGCAGTGCGTCCTCACAGGGGACAGGAAATGAGCAGTTCTTC	CSASSQGTGNEQFF
TRBD2	TRBV20-1	TRBJ2-3	few	TGCAGTGCTCTTAGCGGGGGGCGCACAGATACGCAGTATTTT	CSALSGGRTDTQYF
.	TRBV5-1	TRBJ2-7	.	TGCGCCAGCAGCTTGCTTTTTGTAGGGAGTGCCACCTACGAGCAGTACTTC	CASSLLFVGSATYEQYF
.	TRBV6-2/TRBV6-3	TRBJ2-3	.	TGTGCCAGCATGACCCGAACGGGGGGACACACAGATACGCAGTATTTT	CASMTRTGGHTDTQYF
.	TRBV19	TRBJ1-2	once	TGTGCCAGTACCCGGGACTCGCTTTTAGGTGGCTACACCTTC	CASTRDSLLGGYTF
.	TRBV27	TRBJ2-3	.	TGTGCCAGCAGTTGGCGGAGACCGTTACCTCACACAGATACGCAGTATTTT	CASSWRRPLPHTDTQYF
TRBD1	TRBV7-2	TRBJ2-4	.	TGTGCCAGCAGTCAGACAGGGATGGGAAACATTCAGTACTTC	CASSQTGMGNIQYF
.	TRBV10-3	TRBJ2-1	.	TGTGCCATCAGTGAGCGTGGGGGTGAGCAGTTCTTC	CAISERGGEQFF
.	TRBV27	TRBJ1-2	.	TGTGCCAGCAGTTTAGGAAGATACTATGGCTACACCTTC	CASSLGRYYGYTF
.	TRBV19	TRBJ2-6	.	TGTGCCAGTAGTATCGTGGCAATCTCTGGGGCCAACGTCCTGACTTTC	CASSIVAISGANVLTF
TRBD1	TRBV24-1	TRBJ2-7	.	TGTGCCACCAGTGAGAGGACAGGGTTCGAGCAGTACTTC	CATSERTGFEQYF
.	TRBV24-1	TRBJ2-1	.	TGTGCCACCAGTGATTTGCAAGGGGCCTCCTCCTACAATGAGCAGTTCTTC	CATSDLQGASSYNEQFF
TRBD1	TRBV12-3/TRBV12-4	TRBJ1-2	.	TGTGCCAGCAGCCTGAGTCTAACAGGGGAACGTGATGGCTACACCTTC	CASSLSLTGERDGYTF
TRBD1	TRBV20-1	TRBJ2-3	.	TGCAGTGCTAGCGCAGGACAGGGGGCAGATACGCAGTATTTT	CSASAGQGADTQYF
.	TRBV12-3/TRBV12-4	TRBJ1-1	few	TGTGCCAGCAGTTCTGACACTGAAGCTTTCTTT	CASSSDTEAFF
.	TRBV6-5	TRBJ2-1	.	TGTGCCAGCAGTTACGACTGGAGCTCCTACAATGAGCAGTTCTTC	CASSYDWSSYNEQFF
TRBD2	TRBV20-1	TRBJ2-7	.	TGCAGTGCTACAGAACTAGCGGGAGAACACGAGCAGTACTTC	CSATELAGEHEQYF
.	TRBV7-2	TRBJ1-1	.	TGTGCCAGCAGCGTGCAGGGTGACAGCACTGAAGCTTTCTTT	CASSVQGDSTEAFF
.	TRBV4-1	TRBJ2-3	.	TGCGCCAGCACACATATCATATTCTCGTCCGATACGCAGTATTTT	CASTHIIFSSDTQYF
TRBD1	TRBV12-3/TRBV12-4	TRBJ1-5	.	TGTGCCAGCGCCGGGCAGGGGGCCTATCAGCCCCAGCATTTT	CASAGQGAYQPQHF
.	TRBV29-1	TRBJ2-1	.	TGCAGCGTTGTCATTGCAGGGTCCATGGGGCAGTTCTTC	CSVVIAGSMGQFF
TRBD1	TRBV12-3/TRBV12-4	TRBJ1-2	.	TGTGCCAGCAACCAACAGGGGGGCTATGGCTACACCTTC	CASNQQGGYGYTF
.	TRBV5-6	TRBJ1-1	.	TGTGCCAGCAGCTCGACAGATGCGATGACTGAAGCTTTCTTT	CASSSTDAMTEAFF
.	TRBV2	TRBJ2-3	once	TGTGCCACAGACAGCGTCTTAACGCCTAGCACAGATACGCAGTATTTT	CATDSVLTPSTDTQYF
TRBD1	TRBV2	TRBJ2-1	.	TGTGCCAGCAGGGACAGGGGGGATGAGCAGTTCTTC	CASRDRGDEQFF